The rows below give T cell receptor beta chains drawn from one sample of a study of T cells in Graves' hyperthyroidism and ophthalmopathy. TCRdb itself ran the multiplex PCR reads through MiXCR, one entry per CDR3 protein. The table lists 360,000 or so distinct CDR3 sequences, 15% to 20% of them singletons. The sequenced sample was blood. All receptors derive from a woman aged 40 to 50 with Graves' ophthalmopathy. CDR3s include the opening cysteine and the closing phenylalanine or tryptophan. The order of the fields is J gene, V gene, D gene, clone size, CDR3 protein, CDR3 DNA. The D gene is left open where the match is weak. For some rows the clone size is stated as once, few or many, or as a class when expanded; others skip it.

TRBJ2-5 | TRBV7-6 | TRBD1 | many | CASSYDRDRVGETQYF | TGTGCCAGCAGTTACGACCGGGACAGGGTGGGAGAGACCCAGTACTTC
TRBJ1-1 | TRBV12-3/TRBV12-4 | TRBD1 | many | CASSLRGQGEAFF | TGTGCCAGCAGTTTAAGGGGGCAAGGTGAAGCTTTCTTT
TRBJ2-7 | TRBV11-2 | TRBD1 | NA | CAISLGSGTGAYEQYF | TGTGCCATCAGCTTAGGGTCGGGGACAGGAGCCTACGAGCAGTACTTC
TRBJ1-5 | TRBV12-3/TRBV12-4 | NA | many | CASSGEKGQPQHF | TGTGCCAGCAGTGGGGAAAAGGGTCAGCCCCAGCATTTT
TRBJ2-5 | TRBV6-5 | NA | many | CASSSLGTKQETQYF | TGTGCCAGCAGTTCCCTTGGGACCAAACAAGAGACCCAGTACTTC
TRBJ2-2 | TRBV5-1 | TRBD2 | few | CATSAGGPTGELFF | TGCGCCACCTCCGCGGGAGGGCCCACCGGGGAGCTGTTTTTT
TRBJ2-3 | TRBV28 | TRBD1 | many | CASSLWTGGLDTQYF | TGTGCCAGCAGTTTGTGGACAGGGGGTTTGGATACGCAGTATTTT
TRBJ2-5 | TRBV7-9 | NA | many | CASQLQETQYF | TGTGCCAGCCAGCTACAAGAGACCCAGTACTTC
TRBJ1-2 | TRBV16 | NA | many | CASSGGEENYGYTF | TGTGCCAGCAGCGGAGGCGAGGAGAACTATGGCTACACCTTC
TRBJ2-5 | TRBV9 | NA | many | CASSVGSSRGETQYF | TGTGCCAGCAGCGTAGGAAGTAGCAGGGGAGAGACCCAGTACTTC
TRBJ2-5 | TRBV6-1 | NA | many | CASSEGGDEETQYF | TGTGCCAGCAGCGAGGGGGGGGATGAGGAGACCCAGTACTTC
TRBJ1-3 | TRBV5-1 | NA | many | CASWGPGKTGNTIYF | TGCGCCAGCTGGGGGCCGGGGAAGACTGGAAACACCATATATTTT
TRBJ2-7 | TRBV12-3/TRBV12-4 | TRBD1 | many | CASRFDRESRSEQYF | TGTGCCAGCCGCTTCGACAGGGAGAGTCGATCCGAGCAGTACTTC
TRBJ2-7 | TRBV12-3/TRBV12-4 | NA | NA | CASSLPPSAGGEQYF | TGTGCCAGCAGTTTACCCCCCTCAGCGGGCGGTGAGCAGTACTTC
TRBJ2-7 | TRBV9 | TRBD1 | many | CASSAGQGDEQYF | TGTGCCAGCAGCGCCGGACAGGGGGACGAGCAGTACTTC
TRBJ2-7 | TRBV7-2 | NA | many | CASSYGDLYEQYF | TGTGCCAGCAGCTATGGGGACCTCTACGAGCAGTACTTC
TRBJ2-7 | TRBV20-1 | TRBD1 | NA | CSARTGQGAALDEQYF | TGCAGTGCTAGGACAGGACAGGGGGCAGCTCTCGACGAGCAGTACTTC
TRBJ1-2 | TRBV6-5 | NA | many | CASKERKYGYTF | TGTGCCAGCAAAGAAAGGAAGTATGGCTACACCTTC
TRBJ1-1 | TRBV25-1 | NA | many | CASSRGWETEAFF | TGTGCCAGCAGCCGGGGCTGGGAGACTGAAGCTTTCTTT
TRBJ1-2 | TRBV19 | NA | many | CATSEPLGYTF | TGTGCCACTTCCGAACCTCTTGGCTACACCTTC
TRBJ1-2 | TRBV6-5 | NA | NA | CASSHRYGYTF | TGTGCCAGCAGTCACAGATATGGCTACACCTTC
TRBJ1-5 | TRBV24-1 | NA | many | CATSDYGSNQPQHF | TGTGCCACCAGTGACTATGGTAGCAATCAGCCCCAGCATTTT
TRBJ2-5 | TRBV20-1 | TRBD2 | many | CSATTSGRETQYF | TGCAGTGCTACCACTAGCGGGAGAGAGACCCAGTACTTC
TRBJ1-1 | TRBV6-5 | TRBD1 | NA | CASSYVGQGGTEAFF | TGTGCCAGCAGTTACGTCGGACAGGGGGGCACTGAAGCTTTCTTT
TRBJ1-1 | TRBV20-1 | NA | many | CSAGTPGRTEAFF | TGCAGTGCTGGCACCCCAGGGAGAACTGAAGCTTTCTTT
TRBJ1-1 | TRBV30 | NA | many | CAWSVWGAAENTEAFF | TGTGCCTGGAGTGTATGGGGGGCCGCGGAGAACACTGAAGCTTTCTTT
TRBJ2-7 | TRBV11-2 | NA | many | CASTSGGEQYF | TGTGCCAGCACCTCCGGGGGCGAGCAGTACTTC
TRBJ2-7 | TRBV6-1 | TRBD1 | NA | CASSVQGAWYEQYF | TGTGCCAGCAGTGTCCAGGGGGCCTGGTACGAGCAGTACTTC
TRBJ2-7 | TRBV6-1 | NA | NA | CASSEGGGEYEQYF | TGTGCCAGCAGTGAAGGGGGAGGAGAGTACGAGCAGTACTTC
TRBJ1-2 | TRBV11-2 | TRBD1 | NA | CASSSRTGGGYTF | TGTGCCAGCAGCTCAAGGACAGGGGGTGGCTACACCTTC
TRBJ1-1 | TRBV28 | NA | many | CASTTGWTEAFF | TGTGCCAGCACTACAGGGTGGACTGAAGCTTTCTTT
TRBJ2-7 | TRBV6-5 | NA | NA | CASSYMTRAGSYEQYF | TGTGCCAGCAGTTACATGACCAGGGCCGGCTCCTACGAGCAGTACTTC
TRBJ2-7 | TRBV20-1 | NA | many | CSARAVSFEQYF | TGCAGTGCTAGAGCAGTTTCATTCGAGCAGTACTTC